A selection of T cell receptor beta chains follows, all from one sample in a study of CD8+ T cells in alopecia areata. Measured with immunoSEQ multiplex PCR; TCRdb has only the in-frame clones, and not every one. The sample contains around 140,000 clones, roughly half of which appear only once. Material: CD4+ T cells sorted from blood, obtained at week 0. The source of these receptors is a human donor with alopecia areata. CDR3s include the opening cysteine and the closing phenylalanine or tryptophan. Fields, in order: V gene, clone size, D gene, J gene, CDR3 protein, CDR3 DNA. The D gene is left open where the match is weak. A row's size may be missing; if present it is once, few, many or a size class.

V: TRBV29-1
size: few
D: TRBD2
J: TRBJ2-1
CDR3: CSVPPSGTSGHNEQFF
DNA: TGCAGCGTTCCCCCATCCGGGACTAGCGGGCACAATGAGCAGTTCTTC

V: TRBV29-1
size: few
D: .
J: TRBJ1-2
CDR3: CSVEVPGSYGYTF
DNA: TGCAGCGTTGAAGTGCCAGGGAGCTATGGCTACACCTTC

V: TRBV29-1
size: .
D: .
J: TRBJ1-1
CDR3: CSVEGVGGSDTEAFF
DNA: TGCAGCGTTGAAGGCGTGGGGGGCTCGGACACTGAAGCTTTCTTT

V: TRBV28
size: .
D: TRBD1
J: TRBJ1-2
CDR3: CATGTGPYGYTF
DNA: TGTGCCACAGGGACAGGCCCCTATGGCTACACCTTC

V: TRBV9
size: .
D: TRBD1
J: TRBJ2-7
CDR3: CASSTTGTGLGEQYF
DNA: TGTGCCAGCAGCACGACCGGGACAGGGTTGGGCGAGCAGTACTTC

V: TRBV25-1
size: once
D: .
J: TRBJ1-2
CDR3: CASSESRGRPYGYTF
DNA: TGTGCCAGCAGTGAATCCCGCGGAAGGCCCTATGGCTACACCTTC

V: TRBV19
size: .
D: .
J: TRBJ1-1
CDR3: CASSIPTKHTEAFF
DNA: TGTGCCAGTAGTATCCCCACAAAACACACTGAAGCTTTCTTT

V: TRBV29-1
size: few
D: TRBD1
J: TRBJ2-3
CDR3: CSALQGASTDTQYF
DNA: TGCAGCGCCTTACAGGGGGCGAGCACAGATACGCAGTATTTT

V: TRBV7-2
size: .
D: .
J: TRBJ1-2
CDR3: CAINREAGYTF
DNA: TGTGCCATAAACAGGGAGGCTGGCTACACCTTC

V: TRBV27
size: once
D: TRBD2
J: TRBJ2-1
CDR3: CASSRTSGRANEQFF
DNA: TGTGCCAGCAGTAGGACTAGCGGGAGGGCTAATGAGCAGTTCTTC

V: TRBV4-3
size: few
D: .
J: TRBJ1-2
CDR3: CASSQAPGAYGYTF
DNA: TGCGCCAGCAGCCAAGCCCCAGGGGCGTATGGCTACACCTTC

V: TRBV30
size: .
D: .
J: TRBJ1-1
CDR3: CAGGRPNTEAFF
DNA: TGTGCCGGGGGCAGGCCTAACACTGAAGCTTTCTTT

V: TRBV29-1
size: .
D: TRBD2
J: TRBJ2-3
CDR3: CSGDFGTSGIADTQYF
DNA: TGCAGCGGCGATTTCGGGACTAGCGGGATTGCAGATACGCAGTATTTT

V: TRBV7-8
size: few
D: TRBD1
J: TRBJ2-2
CDR3: CASFPGTGNTGELFF
DNA: TGTGCCAGCTTTCCAGGGACAGGAAACACCGGGGAGCTGTTTTTT

V: TRBV2
size: .
D: .
J: TRBJ1-5
CDR3: CASSVSSVNQPQHF
DNA: TGTGCCAGCAGTGTTTCCAGCGTCAATCAGCCCCAGCATTTT

V: TRBV28
size: .
D: TRBD1
J: TRBJ2-5
CDR3: CASSPQGGRTQYF
DNA: TGTGCCAGCAGCCCACAAGGGGGCCGGACCCAGTACTTC

V: TRBV30
size: .
D: .
J: TRBJ1-1
CDR3: CAWSVLSPTEAFF
DNA: TGTGCCTGGAGTGTCCTTAGCCCTACTGAAGCTTTCTTT